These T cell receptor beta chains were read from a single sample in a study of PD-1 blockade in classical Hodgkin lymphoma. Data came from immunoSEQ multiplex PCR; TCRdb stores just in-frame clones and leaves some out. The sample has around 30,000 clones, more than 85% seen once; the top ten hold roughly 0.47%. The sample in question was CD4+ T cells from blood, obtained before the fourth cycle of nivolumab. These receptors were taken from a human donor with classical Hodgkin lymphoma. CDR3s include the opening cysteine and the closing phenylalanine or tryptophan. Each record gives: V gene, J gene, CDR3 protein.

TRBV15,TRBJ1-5,CATSRDDRAWDVGPQHF
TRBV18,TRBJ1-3,CASSPPGLHSGNTIYF
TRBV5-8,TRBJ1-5,CASSLRGQGGQPQHF
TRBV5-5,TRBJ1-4,CASSLTVTNEKLFF
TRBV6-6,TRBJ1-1,CASSFGGTAEAFF
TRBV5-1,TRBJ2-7,CASREAGSSPYEQYF
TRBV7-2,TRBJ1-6,CASSLSSYNSPLHF
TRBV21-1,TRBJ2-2,CASGRQLRLNTGELFF
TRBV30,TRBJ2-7,CAWSLTSGPYEQYF
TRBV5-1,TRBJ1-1,CASSRLDRNTEAFF
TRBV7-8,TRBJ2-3,CASSPGREHTDTQYF
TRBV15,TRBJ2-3,CATSRDRVRTDTQYF
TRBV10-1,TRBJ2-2,CASSYMNTGELFF
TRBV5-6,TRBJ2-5,CASSQGLAEETQYF
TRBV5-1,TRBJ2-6,CASSLPEPNVLTF
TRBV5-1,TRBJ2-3,CASRLGIGDTQYF
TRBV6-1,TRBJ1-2,CASRPGTGTYGYTF
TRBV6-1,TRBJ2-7,CASSGGEDRSEQYF
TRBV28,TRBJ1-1,CASSTTAPMNTEAFF
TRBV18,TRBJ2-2,CASSPGRVPGELFF
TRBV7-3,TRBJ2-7,CASSFTGTGAYEQYF
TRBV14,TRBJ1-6,CASSLTQGALSSSPLHF
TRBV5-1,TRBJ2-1,CASNRGSSYNEQFF
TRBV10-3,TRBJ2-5,CAISEGGSGGETQYF
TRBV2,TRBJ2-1,CASSEGPEYNEQFF
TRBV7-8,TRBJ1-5,CASSGWVDQPQHF
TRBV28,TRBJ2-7,CASSWAPGAISYEQYF
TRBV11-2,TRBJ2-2,CASSPPGAGELFF
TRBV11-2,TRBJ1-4,CASSSLTGPTNEKLFF
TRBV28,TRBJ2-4,CASSYEDVQYF
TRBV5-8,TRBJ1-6,CASSPRPPGLNSPLHF
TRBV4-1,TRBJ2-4,CASSQEEIGAKNIQYF
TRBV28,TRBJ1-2,CASTGRGTYGYTF
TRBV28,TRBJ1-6,CASSARGSNSPLHF
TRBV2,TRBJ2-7,CASRPRQESYEQYF
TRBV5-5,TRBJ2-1,CASSLRGRRASSYNEQFF
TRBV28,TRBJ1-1,CASSFWGTEAFF